This passage covers 32 T cell receptor beta chains from one sample sequenced in a study of T cells after yellow fever vaccination. Each CDR3 protein is one row after TCRdb ran MiXCR on the 5' RACE reads. The sample carries more than 300,000 distinct CDR3 sequences, roughly 10% recorded once. The sequencing here drew on CD4+ T cells sorted from PBMCs, taken 45 days after the yellow fever booster vaccination. The receptor source for this set is a man aged 18 to 29 who received the YFV17D yellow fever vaccine.

The CDR3 coding sequence is TGTGCCTGGGTAGCGGGGGTGGCAGATACGCAGTATTTT. It translates to CAWVAGVADTQYF. The chain is built from TRBV30 and TRBJ2-3; TRBD2 matches 9 bases. Germline loops: CDR1 GTSNPN, CDR2 SVGIG (reference sequence). The CDR3 totals 13 residues. The V segment lost 5 bases and the J segment 4 bases; nucleotides outside the gene matches: 4.

This clonotype showed up just a few times. The chain joins TRBV6-2 or TRBV6-3 to TRBJ2-7; 9 nucleotides line up with TRBD1. Trimming at V came to 6 bases and at J to 3 bases, leaving 9 bases not matched to a gene. The CDR3 runs 15 residues. CDR1 is MNHEY and CDR2 is SVGEGT in the germline V gene. In nucleotides, the CDR3 is TGTGCCAGCAGCCACCGGGACAGGGAGATCTACGAGCAGTACTTC. Translating it yields CASSHRDREIYEQYF.

The gene calls are TRBV5-1 and TRBJ1-6, with TRBD1 matching 8 bases. The germline CDR1 and CDR2 sequences are SGHRS and YFSETQ. The CDR3 sequence is 13 residues long. V was clipped by 9 bases and J by 10 bases; unmatched bases: 9. The CDR3 region has the DNA TGCGCCACCAAGGACAGGGATGAATCACCCCTCCACTTT. This codes for CATKDRDESPLHF.

This clonotype was seen only a few times. The V gene is TRBV6-2 or TRBV6-3, the J gene TRBJ1-5; no clear D gene. Deletions cut 7 bases from V and 7 bases from J, with 11 bases between. This CDR3 has 12 amino acids. Germline V gene sequence: CDR1 MNHEY, CDR2 SVGEGT. CDR3 DNA: TGTGCCAGCACCACGGGTTGGCAGCCCCAGCATTTT. Translation: CASTTGWQPQHF.

To note about this clonotype: The CDR3 end shows no conserved phenylalanine or tryptophan, and so a read error is likely. The rearrangement links TRBV20-1 to TRBJ2-2, with TRBD1 as a possible D gene (6 bases). CDR3 length: 14 amino acids. V was cut by 3 bases and J by 3 bases, with 11 bases left in between. Germline V gene data show CDR1 as DFQATT and CDR2 as SNEGSKA (reference sequence). CDR3 sequence (DNA): TGCAGTGCTAGCCCGGGACATCACACCGGGGAGCTGTTTTCT. This codes for CSASPGHHTGELFS.

Only a few counts were recorded for this clonotype. The V call is TRBV11-2, the J call TRBJ1-1, with TRBD1 matching over 7 bases. Germline V gene lookup returns CDR1 SGHAT and CDR2 FQNNGV. This CDR3 is 13 amino acids long. The trim removed 3 bases at V and 6 bases at J, leaving 4 bases unmatched. DNA for the CDR3: TGTGCCAGCAGCTTTACAGGGGTGGCTGAAGCTTTCTTT. Translating gives CASSFTGVAEAFF.

The chain couples TRBV19 to TRBJ2-3; the D is unclear. The CDR3 runs to 15 residues. In germline, CDR1 is LNHDA, CDR2 SQIVND (reference sequence). Between the trimmed V and J ends, which lost 7 bases and 2 bases, there was a span of 16 bases. For the CDR3, the DNA is TGTGCCAGTATGGTCCTGGGCGGAACCACAGATACGCAGTATTTT. Its translation is CASMVLGGTTDTQYF.

There are a few counts of this clonotype. The chain recombines TRBV7-2 with TRBJ1-4; no definite D call. The CDR3 length is 15 residues. V lost 5 bases and J lost 7, with 17 bases in between. The germline gives CDR1 SGHTA, CDR2 FQGNSA. CDR3 amino acids: CASSQGRARGEKLFF. As DNA, the CDR3 is TGTGCCAGCAGCCAAGGACGGGCTCGAGGTGAAAAACTGTTTTTT. Using reference TRBV7-2 and TRBJ1-4 for the parts outside the CDR3, the full variable domain is GAGVSQSPSNKVTEKGKDVELRCDPISGHTALYWYRQSLGQGLEFLIYFQGNSAPDKSGLPSDRFSAERTGGSVSTLTIQRTQQEDSAVYLCASSQGRARGEKLFFGSGTQLSVL.

This clonotype was seen only a few times. The V call is TRBV5-1, the J call TRBJ1-4; tentatively, D is TRBD1 (6 bases). Trimming took off 0 bases at V and 8 bases at J, with 8 bases between the two ends. Germline V gene lookup returns CDR1 SGHRS and CDR2 YFSETQ. The CDR3 contains 13 residues. CDR3 protein: CASSLGTEEKLFF. CDR3 coding DNA: TGCGCCAGCAGCTTGGGGACAGAGGAAAAACTGTTTTTT.

The chain has TRBV7-2 and TRBJ2-2; 10 bases align to TRBD2. This CDR3 spans 17 amino acids. CDR1 and CDR2 from the germline V gene are SGHTA and FQGNSA. V was pared by 5 bases and J by 4 bases, with 10 bases of the junction left unmatched. The CDR3 reads CASSPRQRGGPTGELFF. In nucleotides, the CDR3 is TGTGCCAGCAGCCCGCGGCAGCGGGGGGGCCCCACCGGGGAGCTGTTTTTT.

This clonotype was seen many times. The chain carries TRBV7-2 and TRBJ2-5; D might be TRBD2 (5 bases). In germline, CDR1 is SGHTA, CDR2 FQGNSA. This CDR3 has 15 residues. Trimming removed 5 bases from V and 4 bases from J, with 17 bases in between. CDR3 nucleotide sequence: TGTGCCAGCAGCCAAACGCGGGCTAGTGGAGAGACCCAGTACTTC. Its translation: CASSQTRASGETQYF.

This chain uses TRBV5-6 with TRBJ1-6, with TRBD1 identical over 10 bases. Germline lookup yields CDR1 SGHDT and CDR2 YYEEEE. The ends lost 9 bases at V and 9 bases at J; junction bases unmatched: 3. The CDR3 has 12 amino acids. The CDR3 DNA follows: TGTGCCACTGGACAGGGGGGTTCACCCCTCCACTTT. This sequence encodes CATGQGGSPLHF.

This clonotype was detected only a few times. The gene calls are TRBV25-1 and TRBJ1-1; maybe TRBD1 (6 bases). This CDR3 has 13 residues. Per germline, CDR1 MGHDK and CDR2 SYGVNS. V was shortened by 7 bases and J by 8 bases, with 17 bases between the two germline ends. The CDR3 sequence: CASTSDSDVEAFF. CDR3 nucleotide sequence: TGTGCCAGCACCTCGGACAGCGATGTCGAAGCTTTCTTT.

This clonotype was seen more than once but under ten times. This sequence joins TRBV7-3 and TRBJ1-6; D unclear. V was shortened by 4 bases and J by 14 bases, with 21 bases between the two germline ends. The length of the CDR3 is 15 residues. CDR1 is SGHTA and CDR2 is FQGTGA in the germline V gene. DNA of the CDR3: TGTGCCAGCAGCTCCCGAGGAGAACCCCTTGAGGCCCTCCACTTT. As protein: CASSSRGEPLEALHF.

The rearrangement joins TRBV20-1 to TRBJ1-2, with D possibly being TRBD1 (6 bases). There are 16 residues in the CDR3. Trimming took 4 bases from V and 6 from J, leaving 24 bases between them. Germline values: CDR1 DFQATT, CDR2 SNEGSKA (reference sequence). CDR3 bases: TGCAGTGCTATAGACAGGTCCAATCGCTGGGAGAATGGCTACACCTTC. Translating it yields CSAIDRSNRWENGYTF.

The chain is built from TRBV4-2 and TRBJ1-2, with D tentatively TRBD1 (5 bases). The V gene lost 0 bases and the J gene lost 3 bases, with 11 bases spanning the gap. Germline CDR1 reads LGHNA; CDR2 reads YNFKEQ. This CDR3 has 15 residues. CDR3 loop: CASSQEAGTDYGYTF. CDR3 nucleotides: TGTGCCAGCAGCCAAGAGGCAGGGACGGACTATGGCTACACCTTC.

This clonotype was seen repeatedly, ten times or more. The J gene is TRBJ2-2, the V gene TRBV24-1, with 9 nucleotides matching TRBD1. J was trimmed by 1 base and V by 4 bases; bases with no gene match: 3. This CDR3 is 16 amino acids long. Germline V gene lookup returns CDR1 KGHDR and CDR2 SFDVKD. DNA of the CDR3: TGTGCCACCAGTGACCCGGGACAGGGGAACACCGGGGAGCTGTTTTTT. Its protein is CATSDPGQGNTGELFF.

This clonotype has ten or more counts. The chain joins TRBV19 to TRBJ2-5, with D tentatively TRBD2 (5 bases). This CDR3 region has 13 residues. V was trimmed by 5 bases and J by 5 bases, leaving 12 bases between them. The germline V gene has CDR1 LNHDA and CDR2 SQIVND (reference sequence). CDR3 loop: CASSSGRSETQYF. CDR3 sequence (DNA): TGTGCCAGTAGTTCGGGAAGGTCGGAGACCCAGTACTTC.

V is TRBV24-1 and J is TRBJ2-3, with 9 bases fitting TRBD2. The CDR3 is 16 amino acids. The V and J ends lost 1 base and 4 bases, in that order; junction bases with no gene match: 5. Germline lookup yields CDR1 KGHDR and CDR2 SFDVKD. The CDR3 loop reads CATSDFGGGAPDTQYF. CDR3 nucleotide sequence: TGTGCCACCAGTGATTTTGGCGGGGGGGCCCCAGATACGCAGTATTTT.

The chain joins TRBV4-3 to TRBJ2-2; TRBD2 aligns across 10 bases. V dropped 4 bases and J dropped 7; count of bases not matched to a gene: 6. The germline V gene encodes CDR1 LGHNA and CDR2 YSLEER. The CDR3 totals 15 residues. The CDR3 region has the DNA TGCGCCAGCAGCCTAAGCGGGGGGGCAATCGGGGAGCTGTTTTTT. It encodes CASSLSGGAIGELFF.

This clonotype came up a few times. V usage is TRBV9 and J usage is TRBJ1-6, with 7 nucleotides matching TRBD1. J gave up 5 bases and V 3 bases, and 2 bases lay outside the gene matches. This CDR3 contains 14 residues. Germline V gene data show CDR1 as SGDLS and CDR2 as YYNGEE. This CDR3 reads CASSGGQDNSPLHF. For the CDR3, the DNA is TGTGCCAGCAGCGGCGGACAGGATAATTCACCCCTCCACTTT.

This clonotype was counted between two and nine times. The chain is built from TRBV25-1 and TRBJ2-5; 8 bases line up with TRBD1. V was pared by 6 bases and J by 5 bases, with 14 bases of the junction left unmatched. Germline CDR1 is MGHDK and CDR2 is SYGVNS. The CDR3 length is 16 residues. The CDR3, as DNA: TGTGCCAGCAGCGTCTCCGCCGGGACAGGAAGGGAGACCCAGTACTTC. It specifies CASSVSAGTGRETQYF.

This clonotype was recorded at least ten times. The chain uses TRBV2 and TRBJ1-3; tentative D call: TRBD1 (5 bases). V was pared by 3 bases and J by 0 bases, with 9 bases between. Germline values: CDR1 SNHLY, CDR2 FYNNEI. The CDR3 totals 15 residues. The CDR3 here is CASSERRASGNTIYF. The CDR3 DNA reads as TGTGCCAGCAGTGAGCGCAGGGCCTCTGGAAACACCATATATTTT.

Only a few counts were recorded for this clonotype. V usage is TRBV7-2 and J usage is TRBJ2-7, with TRBD2 matching over 7 bases. V dropped 6 bases and J dropped 7; count of bases not matched to a gene: 12. The CDR3 is 14 amino acids. In germline, CDR1 is SGHTA, CDR2 FQGNSA. The CDR3 reads CASSLQRGSSEQYF. The CDR3 nucleotides are TGTGCCAGCAGTCTCCAGCGGGGTAGTTCGGAGCAGTACTTC.

V gene TRBV14 combines with J gene TRBJ2-2; the D is unclear. Germline V gene lookup returns CDR1 SGHDN and CDR2 FVKESK. V gave up 4 bases and J gave up 2 bases, with 5 bases separating them. The CDR3 totals 13 residues. The CDR3 DNA sequence: TGTGCCAGCAGCCGCGCCAACACCGGGGAGCTGTTTTTT. Protein product: CASSRANTGELFF.

As concerns this clonotype: At one end the junction does not follow the germline gene, possibly because of a read error. The rearrangement joins TRBV27 to TRBJ2-1, with TRBD1 matching over 7 bases. The CDR3 totals 15 residues. Looked up from germline, CDR1 is MNHEY and CDR2 is SMNVEV (reference sequence). The CDR3 reads CACRRQGLQWNEQFF. CDR3 nucleotides: TGTGCCTGCAGGCGACAGGGTCTGCAGTGGAATGAGCAGTTCTTC.

The sample holds a few counts of this clonotype. The rearrangement uses TRBV20-1 and TRBJ1-6; weak D call: TRBD1 (6 bases). Germline assignment: CDR1 DFQATT and CDR2 SNEGSKA (reference sequence). The V end lost 1 base, the J end lost 9 bases, and 13 bases lay between the germline ends. This CDR3 region has 14 residues. Here the CDR3 reads CSARGQVTVSPLHF. The CDR3 region has the DNA TGCAGTGCTAGAGGACAGGTGACAGTTTCACCCCTCCACTTT.

The chain combines TRBV6-5 with TRBJ1-3; D ambiguous. The CDR3 loop spans 14 amino acids. V was cut by 6 bases and J by 0 bases, with 9 bases left in between. Germline V CDR1 and CDR2: MNHEY, SVGAGI. The CDR3 DNA follows: TGTGCCAGCAGAGGACGGTTCTCTGGAAACACCATATATTTT. Translated: CASRGRFSGNTIYF.

The rearrangement links TRBV6-2 or TRBV6-3 to TRBJ1-2, with 10 bases matching TRBD1. The CDR3 runs 16 residues. The trim removed 5 bases at V and 8 bases at J, leaving 14 bases unmatched. From germline, CDR1 is MNHEY and CDR2 SVGEGT. The CDR3 sequence: CASSTRQGARVRGYTF. The DNA for the CDR3 is TGTGCCAGCAGTACCCGACAGGGGGCCCGTGTAAGAGGCTACACCTTC.

The rearrangement joins TRBV5-1 to TRBJ2-1; 8 bases are a match to TRBD2. From germline, CDR1 is SGHRS and CDR2 YFSETQ. V shed 2 bases and J 6 bases; nucleotides not matched to a gene: 7. The CDR3 totals 15 residues. CDR3 amino acids: CASSLGLASVNEQFF. The CDR3, as DNA: TGCGCCAGCAGCTTAGGACTAGCATCGGTCAATGAGCAGTTCTTC.

This clonotype was seen ten or more times. The chain joins TRBV5-1 to TRBJ1-6; D is possibly TRBD1 (6 bases). This CDR3 has 13 residues. The ends were cut back, 4 bases at V and 7 bases at J, with 9 bases in the middle. Germline CDR1 SGHRS, CDR2 YFSETQ. The CDR3 region is CASSPGQNSPLHF. The CDR3 DNA is TGCGCCAGCAGCCCCGGACAGAATTCACCCCTCCACTTT.

The table lists this clonotype with a few counts. The rearrangement links TRBV7-2 to TRBJ1-2; TRBD1 might be the D (5 bases). The germline gives CDR1 SGHTA, CDR2 FQGNSA. This CDR3 has 16 residues. V was clipped by 0 bases and J by 5 bases, with 16 bases between them. The CDR3 bases are TGTGCCAGCAGCTTAGCAGGAATGGGGACCGTTTATGGCTACACCTTC. It translates to CASSLAGMGTVYGYTF.